These 18 T cell receptor beta chains were sequenced from one sample in a study of cytomegalovirus exposure and HLA in healthy donors. With 60 Vbeta and 13 Jbeta primers, the PCR was carried out. TCRdb's table, derived via immunoSEQ multiplex PCR, lists solely in-frame clones and lacks some. This table has 150,000 or so clones, approximately 80% appearing once. Sequenced material: PBMCs. All receptors derive from a woman between 40 and 50 years old in good health and CMV-seronegative.

The chain's CDR3 is CTLRDRGTDTQYF. The CDR3 region has the DNA TGTACCCTCCGGGACAGGGGTACAGATACGCAGTATTTT. V usage is TRBV2 and J usage is TRBJ2-3; 10 bases are a match to TRBD1. CDR3 length equals 13 residues. Germline values: CDR1 SNHLY, CDR2 FYNNEI.

The chain uses TRBV9 and TRBJ2-3; a weak D match, TRBD1 (5 bases). Trimming removed 3 bases at V and 4 bases at J, with 9 bases between. The CDR3 is 13 amino acids. Germline values: CDR1 SGDLS, CDR2 YYNGEE. CDR3 in DNA: TGTGCCAGCAGCGCTCAGGGTGCAGATACGCAGTATTTT. Protein product: CASSAQGADTQYF.

This clone was recorded once. The V and J genes are TRBV11-3 and TRBJ2-1; 7 bases match TRBD2. The V and J ends lost 2 bases and 4 bases, in that order; junction bases with no gene match: 5. CDR1 is SGHNT and CDR2 is YENEEA in the germline V gene. The length of the CDR3 is 15 residues. As DNA, the CDR3 is TGTGCCAGCAGCTTACGCGGGAGATCGTACAATGAGCAGTTCTTC. Translation gives CASSLRGRSYNEQFF. Drawing the rest from reference TRBV11-3 and TRBJ2-1, the complete variable domain is EAGVVQSPRYKIIEKKQPVAFWCNPISGHNTLYWYLQNLGQGPELLIRYENEEAVDDSQLPKDRFSAERLKGVDSTLKIQPAELGDSAVYLCASSLRGRSYNEQFFGPGTRLTVL.

The chain joins TRBV15 to TRBJ1-5; no definite D call. CDR3 length equals 17 residues. Deletions cut 3 bases from V and 4 bases from J, with 19 bases between. Germline lookup yields CDR1 LNHNV and CDR2 YYDKDF (reference sequence). The CDR3 nucleotides are TGTGCCACCAGCAGGAGGGCTTTGGGTACGCCAAATCAGCCCCAGCATTTT. Amino acid sequence: CATSRRALGTPNQPQHF.

This sequence joins TRBV10-2 and TRBJ2-3; D is possibly TRBD2 (6 bases). Trimming stripped 2 bases from V and 1 base from J, with 16 bases between. There are 17 residues in the CDR3. Germline CDR1 and CDR2: WSHSY and SAAADI. Here the CDR3 DNA reads TGCGCCAGCAGTGAGCCGGACTTGGAGGGTGGCACAGATACGCAGTATTTT. Protein: CASSEPDLEGGTDTQYF.

In its sample, this clone was seen a few times. The chain uses TRBV6-5 and TRBJ1-1; the D is unclear. CDR1 is MNHEY, CDR2 SVGAGI, per germline. Trimming stripped 2 bases from V and 0 bases from J, with 7 bases between. The CDR3 loop spans 14 amino acids. This CDR3 reads CASSYGNMNTEAFF. The DNA of the CDR3 is TGTGCCAGCAGTTACGGTAACATGAACACTGAAGCTTTCTTT.

The chain uses TRBV6-5 and TRBJ1-3; no definite D call. There are 15 residues in the CDR3. The V end was cut by 5 bases, the J end by 0 bases, with 11 bases between. Germline-derived CDR1 and CDR2 are MNHEY and SVGAGI. DNA for the CDR3: TGTGCCAGCAGTCAGAGAGAGGACTCTGGAAACACCATATATTTT. Residues: CASSQREDSGNTIYF.

This clone has just one count. The chain couples TRBV11-3 to TRBJ2-1; D might be TRBD2 (5 bases). The CDR3 sequence is 14 residues long. Germline CDR1 is SGHNT and CDR2 is YENEEA. Trimming cost V 4 bases and J 7 bases, with 14 bases left between them. The CDR3 DNA reads as TGTGCCAGCAGCTCCGCCCAGCCGGGGAATGAGCAGTTCTTC. Protein sequence: CASSSAQPGNEQFF.

The J gene is TRBJ2-7, the V gene TRBV6-1, with D possibly TRBD1 on 6 matching bases. The CDR3 length is 15 residues. CDR1 and CDR2 (germline): MNHNS, SASEGT. V was trimmed by 4 bases and J by 0 bases, leaving 13 bases between them. CDR3 amino acids: CASSGNRVSSYEQYF. CDR3 nucleotides: TGTGCCAGCAGTGGTAACAGGGTCAGCTCCTACGAGCAGTACTTC.

The genes are TRBV19 and TRBJ2-1; 11 bases fit TRBD2. CDR3 size: 17 residues. Germline lookup yields CDR1 LNHDA and CDR2 SQIVND (reference sequence). The junction had 3 bases not matched to a gene; V was cut back by 2 bases and J by 0 bases. The CDR3 loop reads CASSILAGGLSYNEQFF. The DNA for the CDR3 is TGTGCCAGTAGTATACTAGCGGGGGGCCTCTCCTACAATGAGCAGTTCTTC.

The V call is TRBV4-1, the J call TRBJ1-5; the match to TRBD1 covers 9 bases. Germline V CDR1 and CDR2: MGHRA, YSYEKL. The J segment lost 6 bases and the V segment lost 1 base, leaving 4 bases of the junction unmatched. This CDR3 has 15 residues. This CDR3 reads CASSQGQGGGQPQHF. In DNA, the CDR3 is TGCGCCAGCAGCCAAGGACAGGGGGGCGGTCAGCCCCAGCATTTT.

The chain carries TRBV6-5 and TRBJ2-5; maybe TRBD2 (6 bases). Trimming pared 6 bases from V and 5 bases from J, leaving 13 bases between. The germline CDR1 and CDR2 sequences are MNHEY and SVGAGI. The CDR3 covers 13 residues. CDR3 nucleotides: TGTGCCAGCAGACAGACCCGGGGGGAGACCCAGTACTTC. Translation: CASRQTRGETQYF.

J is TRBJ1-2 and V is TRBV6-5; 7 bases fit TRBD1. Germline V gives CDR1 MNHEY, CDR2 SVGAGI. This CDR3 has 13 residues. V trimming: 4 bases; J trimming: 7 bases; junction bases outside the gene matches: 6. CDR3 nucleotide sequence: TGTGCCAGCAGTTTAGACAGGGAGACTGGCTACACCTTC. Translating gives CASSLDRETGYTF.

The chain joins TRBV6-1 to TRBJ2-2, with D perhaps matching TRBD1 (5 bases). The germline CDR1 and CDR2 sequences are MNHNS and SASEGT. Trimming left V 7 bases short and J 1 base short, with 10 bases between. CDR3 length: 14 amino acids. In DNA, the CDR3 is TGTGCCAGCATCAGGACACTGAACACCGGGGAGCTGTTTTTT. This gives the protein CASIRTLNTGELFF.

The J gene is TRBJ2-1, the V gene TRBV7-3; a possible D gene is TRBD2 (7 bases). This CDR3 is built from 17 residues. Trimming took 1 base from V and 6 from J, leaving 19 bases between them. Looked up from germline, CDR1 is SGHTA and CDR2 is FQGTGA. The CDR3 DNA reads as TGTGCCAGCAGCTTAAGAGGCGGGGGCGCGACTGGCAATGAGCAGTTCTTC. Amino acids: CASSLRGGGATGNEQFF. The full variable domain, with the rest looked up from reference TRBV7-3 and TRBJ2-1, is GAGVSQTPSNKVTEKGKYVELRCDPISGHTALYWYRQSLGQGPEFLIYFQGTGAADDSGLPNDRFFAVRPEGSVSTLKIQRTERGDSAVYLCASSLRGGGATGNEQFFGPGTRLTVL.

CDR3 bases: TGTGCCAGCAGCCCTACGGGGGAGACCCAGTACTTC. Its protein is CASSPTGETQYF. This sequence joins TRBV7-9 and TRBJ2-5, with D possibly being TRBD2 (5 bases). The germline CDR1 and CDR2 sequences are SEHNR and FQNEAQ (reference sequence). Trimming took off 5 bases at V and 5 bases at J, with 9 bases between the two ends. CDR3 length equals 12 residues.

This rearrangement joins TRBV30 to TRBJ1-1, with a tentative D call TRBD1 (5 bases). V dropped 7 bases and J dropped 4 bases, with 16 bases sitting between them. From germline, CDR1 is GTSNPN and CDR2 SVGIG (reference sequence). The CDR3 length is 13 residues. Here the CDR3 DNA reads TGTGCCTCTTCGGCAGGGTCGGGCACTGAAGCTTTCTTT. This sequence encodes CASSAGSGTEAFF.

The chain carries TRBV7-2 and TRBJ2-7; a possible D gene is TRBD1 (6 bases). Trimming cost V 1 base and J 4 bases, with 11 bases left between them. The CDR3 consists of 14 residues. CDR1 and CDR2 from the germline V gene are SGHTA and FQGNSA. CDR3 nucleotides: TGTGCCAGCAGCTTAGATTGGGGGCGATACGAGCAGTACTTC. Translating it yields CASSLDWGRYEQYF.